A selection of T cell receptor beta chains follows, all from one sample in a study of blood T cell repertoires in COVID-19. The assay was immunoSEQ multiplex PCR, and TCRdb's table has in-frame clones only and misses some. Among some 430,000 clones listed, 90% were seen once. Source material: PBMCs or T cells enriched from blood (not recorded which). Every receptor here comes from a man between 18 and 29 years old who had recovered from COVID-19. Each CDR3 is given with its conserved first and last residue. A D gene is named only where the DNA matches it firmly. Size is omitted from some rows. Given values are once, few, many or a class for expanded clones.

clone_size d_call j_call v_call cdr3_nt cdr3_aa
. TRBD1 TRBJ1-2 TRBV7-6 TGTGCCAGCAGCTTAGCTCCCCGACAGGGGGCGAGAGGCTACACCTTC CASSLAPRQGARGYTF
. TRBD1 TRBJ2-1 TRBV3-1/TRBV3-2 TGTGCCAGCAGCCCTTCCGGGACAGGGGAAAACAATGAGCAGTTCTTC CASSPSGTGENNEQFF
. . TRBJ1-2 TRBV28 TGTGCCAGCAGTACAGCAGGGGCCCGCTATGGCTACACCTTC CASSTAGARYGYTF
. . TRBJ2-7 TRBV28 TGTGCCAGCGCTAGTGTAAGTCTCCACGAGCAGTACTTC CASASVSLHEQYF
. . TRBJ1-5 TRBV19 TGTGCCAGTAGTATAGATCCCTGGGGGCCCAATCAGCCCCAGCATTTT CASSIDPWGPNQPQHF
. TRBD1 TRBJ2-7 TRBV28 TGTGCCAGCAGTTCGCCGGGACAGGGATTCGGCGAGCAGTACTTC CASSSPGQGFGEQYF
. . TRBJ1-5 TRBV7-2 TGTGCCAGCAGCCTGACAAGAAATCAGCCCCAGCATTTT CASSLTRNQPQHF
. TRBD1 TRBJ1-2 TRBV28 TGTGCCAGCAGTTTATCCCCCGGGACAGGGAAGGGCTACACCTTC CASSLSPGTGKGYTF
. TRBD1 TRBJ1-2 TRBV29-1 TGCAGCGTCCGGGACAGGGCGTGGGGCTACACCTTC CSVRDRAWGYTF
. . TRBJ1-2 TRBV28 TGTGCCAGCAGACGCGCCCTCGGGGGGGCAAACGGCTACACCTTC CASRRALGGANGYTF
. . TRBJ1-5 TRBV2 TGTGCCAGCAGTGCGGGGGAGGGGTTAAGCAATCAGCCCCAGCATTTT CASSAGEGLSNQPQHF
. TRBD1 TRBJ2-7 TRBV2 TGTGCCAGCAGTGAATCAGGGACAGGAATTTACGAGCAGTACTTC CASSESGTGIYEQYF
. TRBD2 TRBJ2-3 TRBV3-1/TRBV3-2 TGTGCCAGCAGCCTGTACGGGGGGGGAACAGATACGCAGTATTTT CASSLYGGGTDTQYF
. TRBD1 TRBJ1-6 TRBV19 TGTGCCAGTACCCTATCCCACGTTCAGGGGGCCTATAATTCACCCCTCCACTTT CASTLSHVQGAYNSPLHF
. TRBD1 TRBJ2-7 TRBV6-5 TGTGCCAGCAGGACAGGGAAGGGCTACGAGCAGTACTTC CASRTGKGYEQYF
. TRBD1 TRBJ1-1 TRBV3-1/TRBV3-2 TGTGCCAGCAGCGGGACAGGGGCGGAAACTGAAGCTTTCTTT CASSGTGAETEAFF
. . TRBJ2-1 TRBV7-3 TGTGCCAGCAGCTTAACGTTTTCAAGACTCTCCTACAATGAGCAGTTCTTC CASSLTFSRLSYNEQFF
. . TRBJ1-4 TRBV9 TGTGCCAGCAGCGTAGGGGGGCAGCTCACTAATGAAAAACTGTTTTTT CASSVGGQLTNEKLFF
once TRBD1 TRBJ1-2 TRBV3-1/TRBV3-2 TGTGCCAGCAGCCAGGAGGGGACAGGTTCGTATGGCTACACCTTC CASSQEGTGSYGYTF
. TRBD1 TRBJ1-1 TRBV11-2 TGTGCCAGCAGCCGCTCTGCGACAGGGTACACTGAAGCTTTCTTT CASSRSATGYTEAFF
once . TRBJ1-6 TRBV7-8 TGTGCCAGCAGCTTAGTCGGGAGTTGGTCCTATAATTCACCCCTCCACTTT CASSLVGSWSYNSPLHF
. TRBD1 TRBJ2-1 TRBV11-3 TGTGCCAGCAGCTCCGGCTTCCGGGACAGGGGGCGACATGAGCAGTTCTTC CASSSGFRDRGRHEQFF
. TRBD1 TRBJ1-5 TRBV2 TGTGCCAGCAGTGCCTTTGCTCGACAGGGGGCTAATCAGCCCCAGCATTTT CASSAFARQGANQPQHF
. TRBD1 TRBJ1-6 TRBV28 TGTGCCAGCAGATTTCAGGGGGCTGTTAATTCACCCCTCCACTTT CASRFQGAVNSPLHF
. . TRBJ1-6 TRBV27 TGTGCCAGCACCCATGTCGGTTCACCCCTCCACTTT CASTHVGSPLHF
. . TRBJ1-1 TRBV7-9 TGTGCCAGCAGCTTACCCTCCCTTCAAGCTTTCTTT CASSLPSLQAFF
. TRBD2 TRBJ2-2 TRBV7-8 TGTGCCAGCAGCCAGACTAGCGGAAGCACCGGGGAGCTGTTTTTT CASSQTSGSTGELFF
. TRBD1 TRBJ2-7 TRBV3-1/TRBV3-2 TGTGCCAGCAGCCTCTGGGACAGGGGCCCGTGGGAGCAGTACTTC CASSLWDRGPWEQYF
. . TRBJ1-5 TRBV7-8 TGTGCCAGCAGCTTAGAGACACATGGCAATCAGCCCCAGCATTTT CASSLETHGNQPQHF
. TRBD2 TRBJ2-3 TRBV5-1 TGCGCCAGCAGCTATAGAATAGCGGGGGGCACAGATACGCAGTATTTT CASSYRIAGGTDTQYF
. . TRBJ1-1 TRBV10-1 TGCGCCAGCAGTGAGTCGCAGGGGAACACTGAAGCTTTCTTT CASSESQGNTEAFF
. TRBD1 TRBJ1-2 TRBV5-4 TGTGCCAGCAGCCCGTGGACAGGGGGCGAGGGCTATGGCTACACCTTC CASSPWTGGEGYGYTF
. TRBD1 TRBJ1-5 TRBV19 TGTGCCAGTAGTCTCGGCGGCGACAGGGGGATCACACAGCCCCAGCATTTT CASSLGGDRGITQPQHF
. TRBD1 TRBJ1-4 TRBV5-1 TGCGCCAGCAGCTTAGCTCCATTCGGGACAGGGTATGAAAAACTGTTTTTT CASSLAPFGTGYEKLFF
. TRBD1 TRBJ1-5 TRBV2 TGTGCCAGCAGTGAAACAGGGGTAGAGCAGCCCCAGCATTTT CASSETGVEQPQHF
. . TRBJ2-2 TRBV5-8 TGTGCCAGCAGCTTGGGTACGAACACCGGGGAGCTGTTTTTT CASSLGTNTGELFF
. . TRBJ2-6 TRBV7-9 TGTGCCAGCAGCTTATTGACAGGCCCCAGGGGGGCCAACGTCCTGACTTTC CASSLLTGPRGANVLTF
. TRBD2 TRBJ2-5 TRBV10-3 TGTGCCATCAGTCAAGCGGGAGGTCAGGAGACCCAGTACTTC CAISQAGGQETQYF
. . TRBJ1-2 TRBV27 TGTGCCAGTAGAAAAGACAGTTATGGCTACACCTTC CASRKDSYGYTF
. TRBD1 TRBJ2-1 TRBV2 TGTGCCAGCAGACGGACAGGGAGCTCCTACAATGAGCAGTTCTTC CASRRTGSSYNEQFF
. . TRBJ2-7 TRBV28 TGTGCCAGCACCCTACCCGGGGTATCCTACGAGCAGTACTTC CASTLPGVSYEQYF
. . TRBJ1-2 TRBV28 TGTGCCACCTTGGGGGGAACCGACTATGGCTACACCTTC CATLGGTDYGYTF
. . TRBJ2-3 TRBV11-3 TGTGCCAGCAGCTTAGACGGGTCAGCGGCAGATACGCAGTATTTT CASSLDGSAADTQYF
. TRBD1 TRBJ1-1 TRBV6-5 TGTGCCAGCAGTAATAAACAGGGGCGACCTGAAGCTTTCTTT CASSNKQGRPEAFF
. TRBD1 TRBJ1-6 TRBV27 TGTGCCAGCAGTCCGCTCCGGGACAGGGGGCTACTATATACTAATTCACCCCTCCACTTT CASSPLRDRGLLYTNSPLHF
. TRBD2 TRBJ2-1 TRBV11-2 TGTGCCAGCAGCCTGAAGGGACTAGCGGGAGGGCCCCACAATGAGCAGTTCTTC CASSLKGLAGGPHNEQFF